Each of the 25 T cell receptor beta chains below was sequenced from the same sample in a study of T cells in Graves' hyperthyroidism and ophthalmopathy. Using RNA transcripts as the source, TCR beta CDR3 regions were amplified. HTBI primers were used for first-round RT-PCR of the TCR CDR3. TCRdb re-derived calls from the multiplex PCR reads in MiXCR, one entry per CDR3 protein. The top ten hold less than 30% of the sample, which has some 500,000 distinct CDR3 sequences, more than 15% seen once. The specimen sequenced was blood. The receptors here all came from a woman aged 25 to 39 with Graves' ophthalmopathy.

This clonotype was recorded at least ten times. The chain uses TRBV24-1 and TRBJ2-3; 8 bases align to TRBD1. This CDR3 is 12 amino acids long. V trimming: 5 bases; J trimming: 9 bases; junction bases outside the gene matches: 3. Per germline, CDR1 KGHDR and CDR2 SFDVKD. This CDR3 reads CATSGTGRTQYF. The CDR3 DNA follows: TGTGCCACCAGTGGGACAGGGCGGACGCAGTATTTT.

This clonotype was counted at least ten times. J is TRBJ2-1 and V is TRBV4-3; 8 bases match TRBD2. This CDR3 spans 17 amino acids. With V trimmed by 3 bases and J by 5 bases, 12 bases remained unmatched. The germline CDR1 and CDR2 sequences are LGHNA and YSLEER. This CDR3 reads CASSQTLLADRNNEQFF. The CDR3 nucleotides are TGCGCCAGCAGCCAGACTCTACTAGCGGACAGAAACAATGAGCAGTTCTTC.

This clonotype was observed a handful of times. The V call is TRBV27, the J call TRBJ2-1; TRBD2 aligns across 10 bases. This CDR3 spans 15 amino acids. Per the germline V gene, CDR1 is MNHEY and CDR2 is SMNVEV (reference sequence). The V and J ends lost 6 bases and 4 bases, in that order; junction bases with no gene match: 6. CDR3 in DNA: TGTGCCAGCAGCCGGGGACTAGCGCAATACAATGAGCAGTTCTTC. Translating gives CASSRGLAQYNEQFF.

This clonotype was found a few times. V and J are TRBV12-3 or TRBV12-4 and TRBJ2-1, with a possible D match to TRBD1 (6 bases). The CDR3 has 16 residues. V was shortened by 5 bases and J by 8 bases, with 22 bases between the two germline ends. CDR3 in amino acids: CASSPFRGRRGDEQFF. The CDR3 DNA follows: TGTGCCAGCAGTCCTTTCAGGGGAAGGCGAGGCGATGAGCAGTTCTTC.

The genes are TRBV5-6 and TRBJ1-1; D is perhaps TRBD1 (5 bases). The ends were cut back, 4 bases at V and 3 bases at J, with 16 bases in the middle. The CDR3 has 15 residues. Germline V lookup: CDR1 SGHDT, CDR2 YYEEEE. The DNA of the CDR3 is TGTGCCAGCAGCCGGGGGACCCAGGCGGACACTGAAGCTTTCTTT. This encodes CASSRGTQADTEAFF. Filled out from reference TRBV5-6 and TRBJ1-1, the complete variable domain reads DAGVTQSPTHLIKTRGQQVTLRCSPKSGHDTVSWYQQALGQGPQFIFQYYEEEERQRGNFPDRFSGHQFPNYSSELNVNALLLGDSALYLCASSRGTQADTEAFFGQGTRLTVV.

The chain links TRBV9 to TRBJ1-1, with TRBD1 matching over 9 bases. The CDR3 sequence is 16 residues long. Trimming cost V 6 bases and J 5 bases; bases outside gene matches: 14. Germline assignment: CDR1 SGDLS and CDR2 YYNGEE. CDR3 nucleotides: TGTGCCAGCAAACCTGAGGACAGGGGAAGAGGGACTGAAGCTTTCTTT. Its protein is CASKPEDRGRGTEAFF.

The chain employs TRBV27 and TRBJ1-2; D unclear. The CDR3 contains 16 residues. Germline V gene data show CDR1 as MNHEY and CDR2 as SMNVEV (reference sequence). Trimming shortened V by 5 bases and J by 0 bases, and 16 bases separated the two germline ends. This CDR3 reads CASSPMAGGTNYGYTF. CDR3 sequence (DNA): TGTGCCAGCAGTCCCATGGCCGGCGGTACTAACTATGGCTACACCTTC.

Ten or more counts support this clonotype. V usage is TRBV7-2 and J usage is TRBJ2-5, with 13 bases matching TRBD2. Germline trimming cut 3 bases from V and 5 bases from J; bases unmatched to any gene: 12. CDR3 length: 18 residues. CDR1 and CDR2 (germline): SGHTA, FQGNSA. CDR3 region: CASSFSLTSGGSGETQYF. DNA of the CDR3: TGTGCCAGCAGCTTCTCGTTGACTAGCGGGGGGTCGGGGGAGACCCAGTACTTC.

Many counts were recorded for this clonotype. The rearrangement uses TRBV28 and TRBJ2-1; the match to TRBD2 covers 10 bases. The CDR3 covers 14 residues. From germline, CDR1 is MDHEN and CDR2 SYDVKM. V lost 8 bases and J lost 6; bases outside the gene matches: 7. The CDR3 here is CASGSGRAPNEQFF. The CDR3 nucleotides read TGTGCCAGCGGCAGCGGGAGGGCCCCCAATGAGCAGTTCTTC.

The J gene is TRBJ2-2, the V gene TRBV11-3; 7 bases line up with TRBD2. The CDR3 runs 19 residues. V gave up 1 base and J gave up 2 bases; unmatched junction bases: 13. Germline V CDR1 and CDR2: SGHNT, YENEEA. In DNA form, the CDR3 reads TGTGCCAGCAGCTTAGGGCCGTGGCTAGCGGTTAAAAACACCGGGGAGCTGTTTTTT. This encodes CASSLGPWLAVKNTGELFF. Based on the CDR3 plus reference TRBV11-3 and TRBJ2-2, the full variable domain is EAGVVQSPRYKIIEKKQPVAFWCNPISGHNTLYWYLQNLGQGPELLIRYENEEAVDDSQLPKDRFSAERLKGVDSTLKIQPAELGDSAVYLCASSLGPWLAVKNTGELFFGEGSRLTVL.

This clonotype occurred many times. The chain has TRBV6-1 and TRBJ1-1; D remains unclear. V lost 2 bases, J lost 3 bases, and 4 bases lay in between. The CDR3 extends over 12 amino acids. Germline values: CDR1 MNHNS, CDR2 SASEGT. CDR3 bases: TGTGCCAGCAGTGAATGGGACACTGAAGCTTTCTTT. Its translation: CASSEWDTEAFF.

The J gene is TRBJ1-1, the V gene TRBV7-2; the D gene is possibly TRBD1 (5 bases). V was trimmed by 5 bases and J by 7 bases, leaving 17 bases between them. The CDR3 covers 14 residues. Germline V lookup: CDR1 SGHTA, CDR2 FQGNSA. The CDR3 reads CASSPPGWRGEAFF. The CDR3 DNA sequence: TGTGCCAGCAGCCCCCCAGGGTGGCGTGGTGAAGCTTTCTTT.

This clonotype was recorded at least ten times. CDR3 residues: CASSLEGARTEAFF. The CDR3 DNA follows: TGCGCCAGCAGCTTGGAAGGGGCTAGGACTGAAGCTTTCTTT. V and J are TRBV5-1 and TRBJ1-1, with D possibly matching TRBD1 (5 bases). V dropped 0 bases and J dropped 5 bases, with 11 bases sitting between them. Germline V gene data show CDR1 as SGHRS and CDR2 as YFSETQ. The CDR3 runs to 14 residues.

The chain has TRBV19 and TRBJ2-1; D perhaps matches TRBD2 (6 bases). Germline V lookup: CDR1 LNHDA, CDR2 SQIVND (reference sequence). There are 13 residues in the CDR3. V gave up 10 bases and J gave up 3 bases, with 13 bases separating them. CDR3 coding DNA: TGTGCCACCTCGGCGGGATACTACAATGAGCAGTTCTTC. This translates into CATSAGYYNEQFF.

This clonotype came up a few times. This chain connects TRBV27 to TRBJ2-7; D possibly corresponds to TRBD2 (5 bases). Trimming shortened V by 5 bases and J by 3 bases, and 14 bases separated the two germline ends. Germline V lookup: CDR1 MNHEY, CDR2 SMNVEV (reference sequence). The CDR3 contains 14 residues. The CDR3 spells CASSTRTGVYEQYF. The CDR3 DNA reads as TGTGCCAGCAGTACTAGGACCGGGGTCTACGAGCAGTACTTC.

This clonotype was seen ten or more times. The rearrangement uses TRBV7-3 and TRBJ1-2, with D maybe TRBD1 (6 bases). Trimming stripped 3 bases from V and 6 bases from J, with 17 bases between. The CDR3 runs 15 residues. Germline assignment: CDR1 SGHTA and CDR2 FQGTGA. The DNA for the CDR3 is TGTGCCAGCAGCTTTATCCGGGGGCCGAGGAATGGCTACACCTTC. As protein: CASSFIRGPRNGYTF.

This clonotype was observed at least ten times. The J gene is TRBJ1-1, the V gene TRBV7-9; D is possibly TRBD1 (5 bases). V lost 8 bases, J lost 0 bases, and 13 bases lay in between. Per germline, CDR1 SEHNR and CDR2 FQNEAQ (reference sequence). This CDR3 is built from 14 residues. The CDR3 region is CASRFWDVNTEAFF. CDR3 nucleotides: TGTGCCAGCCGATTTTGGGACGTGAACACTGAAGCTTTCTTT.

This clonotype was picked up many times. J is TRBJ2-7 and V is TRBV5-1; D call uncertain. V lost 5 bases and J 3 bases, leaving 6 bases between the germline ends. This CDR3 is 11 amino acids long. Germline-derived CDR1 and CDR2 are SGHRS and YFSETQ. The DNA for the CDR3 is TGCGCCAGCAGAAATATCTACGAGCAGTACTTC. Encoded protein: CASRNIYEQYF.

V is TRBV19 and J is TRBJ2-3; 8 positions agree with TRBD2. The CDR3 length is 15 residues. Germline V gives CDR1 LNHDA, CDR2 SQIVND (reference sequence). V was pared by 10 bases and J by 2 bases, with 11 bases of the junction left unmatched. CDR3 sequence (DNA): TGTGCCACAAAATCCGGGACTAGGTTCACAGATACGCAGTATTTT. Protein sequence: CATKSGTRFTDTQYF.

The chain uses TRBV20-1 and TRBJ2-3; D gene ambiguous. Germline V CDR1 and CDR2: DFQATT, SNEGSKA (reference sequence). The CDR3 length is 13 residues. V gave up 6 bases and J gave up 0 bases, with 10 bases separating them. The CDR3 here is CSAPASSTDTQYF. As DNA, the CDR3 is TGCAGTGCCCCTGCGTCGAGCACAGATACGCAGTATTTT.

Remarks on this clonotype: A read error may be the cause here, since a much bigger clone is one base away. This chain joins TRBV7-2 and TRBJ1-5; D remains ambiguous. V was shortened by 5 bases and J by 2 bases, with 16 bases between the two germline ends. CDR3 length equals 16 residues. CDR1 SGHTA and CDR2 FQGNSA come from the germline V gene. The CDR3 sequence is CASSPRRGMGNQPQHF. The CDR3 region has the DNA TGTGCCAGCAGCCCGAGACGGGGAATGGGCAATCAGCCCCAGCATTTT.

The rearrangement joins TRBV6-2 or TRBV6-3 to TRBJ2-7, with 9 bases that match TRBD1. The CDR3 is 15 amino acids. With V trimmed by 2 bases and J by 3 bases, 5 bases remained unmatched. Germline V CDR1 and CDR2: MNHEY, SVGEGT. CDR3: CASSYPGDRVYEQYF. The CDR3 DNA reads TGTGCCAGCAGTTACCCTGGGGACAGGGTCTACGAGCAGTACTTC.

The chain couples TRBV6-1 to TRBJ2-3; TRBD2 matches at 7 bases. V was clipped by 5 bases and J by 1 base; unmatched bases: 9. The CDR3 sequence is 16 residues long. The germline V gene has CDR1 MNHNS and CDR2 SASEGT. CDR3 in DNA: TGTGCCAGCAGTCCCAAAGCGGGATCCCGCACAGATACGCAGTATTTT. It yields the protein CASSPKAGSRTDTQYF.

CDR3 region: CSAKSGSSYNEQFF. The CDR3 nucleotides are TGCAGTGCAAAAAGCGGGAGCTCCTACAATGAGCAGTTCTTC. This sequence joins TRBV20-1 and TRBJ2-1, with 8 positions matching TRBD2. The CDR3 extends over 14 amino acids. V dropped 6 bases and J dropped 0; count of bases not matched to a gene: 4. Germline-derived CDR1 and CDR2 are DFQATT and SNEGSKA (reference sequence).

This clonotype was seen a handful of times. CDR3 DNA sequence: TGTGCTAGTGGGGGTTTACCGGAGCGCCCTAGCACAGATACGCAGTATTTT. This codes for CASGGLPERPSTDTQYF. This chain joins TRBV12-5 and TRBJ2-3; D ambiguous. Between the trimmed V and J ends, which lost 6 bases and 0 bases, there was a span of 19 bases. CDR1 LGHNT and CDR2 FRNRAP come from the germline V gene. The CDR3 totals 17 residues.